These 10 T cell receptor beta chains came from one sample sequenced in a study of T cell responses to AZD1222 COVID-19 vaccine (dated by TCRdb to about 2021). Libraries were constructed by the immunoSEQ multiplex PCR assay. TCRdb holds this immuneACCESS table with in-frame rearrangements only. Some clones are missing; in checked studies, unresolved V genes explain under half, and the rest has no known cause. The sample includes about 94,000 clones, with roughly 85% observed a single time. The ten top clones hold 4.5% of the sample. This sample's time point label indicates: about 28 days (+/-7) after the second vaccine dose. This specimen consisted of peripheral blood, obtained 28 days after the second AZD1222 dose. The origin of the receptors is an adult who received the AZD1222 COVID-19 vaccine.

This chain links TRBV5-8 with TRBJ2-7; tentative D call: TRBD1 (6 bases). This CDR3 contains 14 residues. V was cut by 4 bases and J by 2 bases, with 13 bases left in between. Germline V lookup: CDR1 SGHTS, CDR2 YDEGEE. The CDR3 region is CASSAPGTTYEQYF. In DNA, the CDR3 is TGTGCCAGCAGCGCTCCCGGGACAACCTACGAGCAGTACTTC. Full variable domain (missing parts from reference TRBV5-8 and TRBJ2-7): EAGVTQSPTHLIKTRGQQATLRCSPISGHTSVYWYQQALGLGLQFLLWYDEGEERNRGNFPPRFSGRQFPNYSSELNVNALELEDSALYLCASSAPGTTYEQYFGPGTRLTVT.

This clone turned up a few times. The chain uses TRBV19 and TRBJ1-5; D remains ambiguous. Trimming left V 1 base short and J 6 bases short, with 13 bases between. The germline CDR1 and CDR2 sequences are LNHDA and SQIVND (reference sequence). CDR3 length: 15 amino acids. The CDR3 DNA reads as TGTGCCAGTAGTATAGTGTCTGGAATGGGTCAGCCCCAGCATTTT. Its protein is CASSIVSGMGQPQHF. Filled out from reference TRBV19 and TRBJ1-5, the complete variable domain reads DGGITQSPKYLFRKEGQNVTLSCEQNLNHDAMYWYRQDPGQGLRLIYYSQIVNDFQKGDIAEGYSVSREKKESFPLTVTSAQKNPTAFYLCASSIVSGMGQPQHFGDGTRLSIL.

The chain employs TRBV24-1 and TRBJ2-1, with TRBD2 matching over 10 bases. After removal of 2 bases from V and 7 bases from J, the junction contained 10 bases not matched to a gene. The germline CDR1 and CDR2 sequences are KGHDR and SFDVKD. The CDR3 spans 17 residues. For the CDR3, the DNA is TGTGCCACCAGTGATTCCCGCTCTAGCGGGAGTGGGAATGAGCAGTTCTTC. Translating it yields CATSDSRSSGSGNEQFF.

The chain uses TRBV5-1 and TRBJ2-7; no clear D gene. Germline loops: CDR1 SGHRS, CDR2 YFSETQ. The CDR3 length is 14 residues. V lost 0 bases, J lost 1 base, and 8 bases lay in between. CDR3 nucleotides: TGCGCCAGCAGCTTGGCTACTATTTCCTACGAGCAGTACTTC. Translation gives CASSLATISYEQYF. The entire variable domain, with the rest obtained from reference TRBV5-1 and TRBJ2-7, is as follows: KAGVTQTPRYLIKTRGQQVTLSCSPISGHRSVSWYQQTPGQGLQFLFEYFSETQRNKGNFPGRFSGRQFSNSRSEMNVSTLELGDSALYLCASSLATISYEQYFGPGTRLTVT.

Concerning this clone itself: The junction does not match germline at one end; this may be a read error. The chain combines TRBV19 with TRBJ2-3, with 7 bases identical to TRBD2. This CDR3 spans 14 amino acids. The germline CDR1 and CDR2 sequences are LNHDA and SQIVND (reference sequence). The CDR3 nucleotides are TGTGCCAGTAGTATGGGGACTACCACAAATACGCAGTATTTT. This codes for CASSMGTTTNTQYF. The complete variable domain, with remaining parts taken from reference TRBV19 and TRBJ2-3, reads DGGITQSPKYLFRKEGQNVTLSCEQNLNHDAMYWYRQDPGQGLRLIYYSQIVNDFQKGDIAEGYSVSREKKESFPLTVTSAQKNPTAFYLCASSMGTTTNTQYFGPGTRLTVL.

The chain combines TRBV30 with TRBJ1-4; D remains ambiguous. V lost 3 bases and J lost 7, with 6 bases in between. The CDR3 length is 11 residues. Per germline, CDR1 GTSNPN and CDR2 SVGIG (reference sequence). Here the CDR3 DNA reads TGTGCCTGGAGGGGAAGTGAAAAACTGTTTTTT. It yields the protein CAWRGSEKLFF.

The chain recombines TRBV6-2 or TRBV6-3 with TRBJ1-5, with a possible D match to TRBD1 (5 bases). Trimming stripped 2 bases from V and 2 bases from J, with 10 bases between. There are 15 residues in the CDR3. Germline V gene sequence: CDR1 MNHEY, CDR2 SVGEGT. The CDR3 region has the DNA TGTGCCAGCAGTTACGTGGGGGGACGCAATCAGCCCCAGCATTTT. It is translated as CASSYVGGRNQPQHF.

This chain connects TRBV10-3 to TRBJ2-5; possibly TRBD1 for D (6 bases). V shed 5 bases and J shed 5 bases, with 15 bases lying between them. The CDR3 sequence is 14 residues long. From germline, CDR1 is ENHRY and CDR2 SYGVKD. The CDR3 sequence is CAISRPGTLETQYF. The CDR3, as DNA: TGTGCCATCAGTAGACCCGGGACACTGGAGACCCAGTACTTC.

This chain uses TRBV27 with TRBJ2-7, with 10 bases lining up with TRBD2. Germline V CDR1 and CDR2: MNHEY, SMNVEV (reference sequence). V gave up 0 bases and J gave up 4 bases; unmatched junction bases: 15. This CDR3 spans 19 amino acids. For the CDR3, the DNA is TGTGCCAGCAGTTTATCGAGCCCGCTAGCGGGAGTTACGTCTTACGAGCAGTACTTC. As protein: CASSLSSPLAGVTSYEQYF.

The CDR3 sequence is CASSGSGRADKNEQFF. The CDR3 coding sequence is TGTGCCAGCAGCGGAAGCGGGAGGGCCGATAAAAATGAGCAGTTCTTC. The chain links TRBV5-6 to TRBJ2-1, with TRBD2 matching 10 bases. V trimming: 4 bases; J trimming: 7 bases; junction bases outside the gene matches: 11. The CDR3 runs to 16 residues. In germline, CDR1 is SGHDT, CDR2 YYEEEE.